The clone carrying this T cell receptor (beta chain) occurred once. Its target is unknown. This sample is drawn from a study of cytomegalovirus exposure and HLA in healthy donors. Overall study findings and caveats: Researchers reported that three CMV-associated chains were confirmed in vitro as CMV antigen-specific.

The table came from immunoSEQ multiplex PCR; TCRdb's copy has only in-frame clones and leaves some out. The sample has approximately 280,000 clones, around 89% seen once. Sequenced sample: PBMCs. This sequence originates from a woman under 30 in good health and CMV-seronegative.

The CDR3 DNA is TGTGCCAGCAGGGGCCTAGCGGGAGGGTCGGATACGCAGTATTTT. Translation: CASRGLAGGSDTQYF. The rearrangement joins TRBV6-5 to TRBJ2-3, with TRBD2 matching over 12 bases. The CDR3 consists of 15 residues. Germline loops: CDR1 MNHEY, CDR2 SVGAGI. The V gene end was trimmed by 6 bases and the J gene end by 6 bases; junction bases not matched to a gene: 7.